This T cell receptor beta chain was sequenced for a study of blood T cells in healthy people across ages. Investigators took roughly 10 milliliters of peripheral blood from every donor. General study results and limits: Investigators treated diversity estimates from one million T cells as underestimates.

A sample-barcoded 5' primer and a J-beta primer mix were used in a second PCR of roughly 6 to 11 cycles. Each cDNA molecule received a tag from a template-switch adaptor that had 12 random nucleotides. MiXCR was run by TCRdb on the 5' RACE reads, yielding one entry per CDR3 protein. The sample shows fewer than 2 million distinct CDR3 sequences, roughly two fifths of them seen only once. In regard to this clonotype: Its antigen remains unknown.

The origin of this receptor is a human donor in good health. The sample consisted of blood.

The CDR3 loop is CASSPETKNIQYF. The CDR3 nucleotides are TGTGCCAGCAGCCCCGAGACCAAAAACATTCAGTACTTC. The chain uses TRBV13 and TRBJ2-4, with D hard to call. The CDR3 is 13 residues long. With 5 bases removed from V and 2 bases from J, the gap between germline ends came to 7 bases. Germline V gives CDR1 PRHDT, CDR2 FYEKMQ (reference sequence).